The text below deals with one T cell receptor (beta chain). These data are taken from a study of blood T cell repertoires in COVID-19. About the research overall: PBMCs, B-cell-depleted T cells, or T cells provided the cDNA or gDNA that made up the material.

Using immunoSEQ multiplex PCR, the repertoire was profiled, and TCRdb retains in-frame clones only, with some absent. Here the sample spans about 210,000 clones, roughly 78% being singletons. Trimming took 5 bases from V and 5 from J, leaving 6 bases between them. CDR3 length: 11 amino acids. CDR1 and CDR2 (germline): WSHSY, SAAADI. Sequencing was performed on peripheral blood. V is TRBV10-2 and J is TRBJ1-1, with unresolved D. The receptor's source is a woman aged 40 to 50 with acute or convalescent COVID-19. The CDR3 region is CASSSLTEAFF. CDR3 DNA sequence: TGCGCCAGCAGTAGCCTGACTGAAGCTTTCTTT.